The sequence of this TCR beta chain was determined in a study of T-cell memory formation after mild COVID-19. Study-level background: Largely, the TCR clusters proved donor specific.

About this clonotype: The target antigen is unknown.

One entry per CDR3 protein results from TCRdb running MiXCR on the 5' RACE reads. Among 50,000 to 75,000 distinct CDR3 sequences, 9% to 9.5% were seen once, and the ten largest hold approximately 1.1%. Notes on the study in general: Among contracting clones, CD4+ were mainly CM/EM and CD8+ enriched in EMRA. A second wave expanding day 15 to 37 was CD4+-biased; contracting clones were balanced. SARS-CoV-2 specificity of second-wave clones peaking day 37 was unconfirmed.

There are 17 residues in the CDR3. V trimming: 4 bases; J trimming: 2 bases; junction bases outside the gene matches: 9. Germline loops: CDR1 LGHNA, CDR2 YSLEER. The sample was PBMCs or a T cell subset sorted from them (not recorded which). The receptor's source is a man between 18 and 29 years old who had mild COVID-19 (a few samples of this study predate the infection). Cell type and time point are not known. The J gene is TRBJ1-3, the V gene TRBV4-3; 9 nucleotides match TRBD1. CDR3 sequence reads: CASSPNPQGAAGNTIYF. Here the CDR3 DNA reads TGCGCCAGCAGCCCGAATCCACAGGGGGCGGCTGGAAACACCATATATTTT.